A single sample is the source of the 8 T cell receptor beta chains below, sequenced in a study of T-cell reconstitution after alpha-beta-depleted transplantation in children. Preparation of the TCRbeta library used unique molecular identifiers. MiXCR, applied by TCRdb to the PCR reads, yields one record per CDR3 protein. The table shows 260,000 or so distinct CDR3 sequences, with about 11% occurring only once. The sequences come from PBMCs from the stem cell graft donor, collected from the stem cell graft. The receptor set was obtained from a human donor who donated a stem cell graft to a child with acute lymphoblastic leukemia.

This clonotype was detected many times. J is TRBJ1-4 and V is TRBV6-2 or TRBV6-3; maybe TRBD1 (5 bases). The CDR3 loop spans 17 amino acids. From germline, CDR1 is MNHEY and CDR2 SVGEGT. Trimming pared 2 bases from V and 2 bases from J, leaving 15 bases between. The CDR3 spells CASSYLPGRGTNEKLFF. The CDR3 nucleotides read TGTGCCAGCAGTTACCTACCGGGACGGGGGACTAATGAAAAACTGTTTTTT.

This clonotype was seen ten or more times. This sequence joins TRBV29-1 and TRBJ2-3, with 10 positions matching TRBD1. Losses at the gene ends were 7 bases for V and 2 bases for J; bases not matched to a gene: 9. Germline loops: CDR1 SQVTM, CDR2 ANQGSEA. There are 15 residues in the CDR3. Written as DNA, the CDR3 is TGCAGCGCTTTAGACAGGGGGCGGGCCACAGATACGCAGTATTTT. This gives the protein CSALDRGRATDTQYF.

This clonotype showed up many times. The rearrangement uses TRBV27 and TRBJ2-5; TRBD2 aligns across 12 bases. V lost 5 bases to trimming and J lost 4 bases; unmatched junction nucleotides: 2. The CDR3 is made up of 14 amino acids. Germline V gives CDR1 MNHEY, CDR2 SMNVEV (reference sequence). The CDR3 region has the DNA TGTGCCAGCAGTCAGGGACTAGCGGGAGAGACCCAGTACTTC. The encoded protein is CASSQGLAGETQYF.

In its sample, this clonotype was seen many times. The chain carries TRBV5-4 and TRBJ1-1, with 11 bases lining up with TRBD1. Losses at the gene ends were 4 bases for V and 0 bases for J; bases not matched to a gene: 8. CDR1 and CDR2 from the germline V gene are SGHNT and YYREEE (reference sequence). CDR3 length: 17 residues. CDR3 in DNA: TGTGCCAGCAGCCTTGGACAGGGGGCCGGGATGAACACTGAAGCTTTCTTT. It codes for CASSLGQGAGMNTEAFF. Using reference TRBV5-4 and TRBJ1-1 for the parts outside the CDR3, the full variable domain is ETGVTQSPTHLIKTRGQQVTLRCSSQSGHNTVSWYQQALGQGPQFIFQYYREEENGRGNFPPRFSGLQFPNYSSELNVNALELDDSALYLCASSLGQGAGMNTEAFFGQGTRLTVV.

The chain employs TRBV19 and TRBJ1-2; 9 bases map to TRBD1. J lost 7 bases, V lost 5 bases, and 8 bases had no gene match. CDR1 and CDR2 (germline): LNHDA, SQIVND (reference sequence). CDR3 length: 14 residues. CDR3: CASSSVDRGGGYTF. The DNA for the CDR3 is TGTGCCAGTAGTTCCGTGGACAGGGGTGGTGGCTACACCTTC. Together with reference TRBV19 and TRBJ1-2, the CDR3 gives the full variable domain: DGGITQSPKYLFRKEGQNVTLSCEQNLNHDAMYWYRQDPGQGLRLIYYSQIVNDFQKGDIAEGYSVSREKKESFPLTVTSAQKNPTAFYLCASSSVDRGGGYTFGSGTRLTVV.

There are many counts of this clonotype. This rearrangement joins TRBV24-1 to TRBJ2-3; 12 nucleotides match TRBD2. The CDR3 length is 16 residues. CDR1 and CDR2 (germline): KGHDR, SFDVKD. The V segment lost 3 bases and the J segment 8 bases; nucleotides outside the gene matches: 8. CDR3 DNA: TGTGCCACCAGTGATGCGACTAGCGGGAGAGGGAGTACGCAGTATTTT. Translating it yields CATSDATSGRGSTQYF.

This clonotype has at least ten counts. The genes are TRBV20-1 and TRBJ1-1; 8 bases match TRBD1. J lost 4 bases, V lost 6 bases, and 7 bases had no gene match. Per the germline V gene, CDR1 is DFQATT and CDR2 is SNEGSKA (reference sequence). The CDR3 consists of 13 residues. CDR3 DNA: TGCAGTGCCCTGGACAGGGCGGGCACTGAAGCTTTCTTT. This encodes CSALDRAGTEAFF.

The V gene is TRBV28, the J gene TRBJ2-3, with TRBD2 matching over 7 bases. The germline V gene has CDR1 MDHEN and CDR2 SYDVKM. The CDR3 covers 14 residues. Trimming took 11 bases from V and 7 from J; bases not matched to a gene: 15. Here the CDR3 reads CAGAGREDLHTQYF. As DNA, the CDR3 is TGTGCCGGCGCCGGACGGGAGGATCTGCATACGCAGTATTTT.